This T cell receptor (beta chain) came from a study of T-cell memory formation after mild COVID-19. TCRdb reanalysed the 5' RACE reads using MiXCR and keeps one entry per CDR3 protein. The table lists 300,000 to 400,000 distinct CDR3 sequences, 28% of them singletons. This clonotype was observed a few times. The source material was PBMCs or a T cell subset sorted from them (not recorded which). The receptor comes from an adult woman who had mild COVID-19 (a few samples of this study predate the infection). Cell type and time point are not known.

The CDR3 DNA sequence: TGTGCCAGCAGTTACTCAGGCCTTCTCACCGGGGAGCTGTTTTTT. This translates into CASSYSGLLTGELFF. The chain combines TRBV6-5 with TRBJ2-2, with D unclear. CDR3 length: 15 residues. Germline loops: CDR1 MNHEY, CDR2 SVGAGI. V was shortened by 0 bases and J by 4 bases, with 9 bases between the two germline ends.